The clone carrying this T cell receptor (beta chain) was seen ten or more times. This entry belongs to a study of CD8 T cells in ankylosing spondylitis. TCRdb reanalysed the 5' RACE reads using MiXCR and keeps one entry per CDR3 protein. This sample carries 300,000 to 350,000 distinct CDR3 sequences, about 20% of them seen once, and the ten largest clones take 3.5% to 4.5%. The clonotype was recovered from a female donor with ankylosing spondylitis or in good health (not recorded which). The sequenced material came from blood, either unsorted or a sorted T cell fraction (not recorded which).

The CDR3 sequence: CASSLVTSGTDTQYF. CDR3 in DNA: TGCGCCAGCAGCTTGGTAACTAGCGGCACAGATACGCAGTATTTT. The gene calls are TRBV5-1 and TRBJ2-3; TRBD2 agrees at 7 bases. The CDR3 totals 15 residues. CDR1 is SGHRS, CDR2 YFSETQ, per germline. V trimming: 0 bases; J trimming: 1 base; junction bases outside the gene matches: 2.